These 5 T cell receptor beta chains came from one sample sequenced in a study of CD8 T cells in Susac syndrome. Random hexamers primed reverse transcription of roughly 0.5 to 1 ug RNA. TCRdb re-called the immunoSEQ multiplex PCR reads through MiXCR, storing one row per CDR3 protein. The sample includes about 190,000 distinct CDR3 sequences, 90% to 96% seen only once; the top ten take more than 0.08%. Sequenced material: CD4+ T cells from PBMCs. The receptors originated from a human donor with Susac syndrome.

The chain employs TRBV20-1 and TRBJ1-6; D is possibly TRBD1 (6 bases). Trimming cost V 0 bases and J 7 bases, with 13 bases left between them. CDR3 length equals 15 residues. CDR1 and CDR2 from the germline V gene are DFQATT and SNEGSKA (reference sequence). CDR3 DNA: TGCAGTGCTAGAGATTATTCAGGGGCAAATTCACCCCTCCACTTT. It encodes CSARDYSGANSPLHF.

The chain combines TRBV14 with TRBJ2-5; D remains ambiguous. Germline loops: CDR1 SGHDN, CDR2 FVKESK. Trimming shortened V by 1 base and J by 0 bases, and 6 bases separated the two germline ends. The CDR3 is 14 residues long. The CDR3: CASSQVGNQETQYF. CDR3 sequence (DNA): TGTGCCAGCAGCCAAGTTGGGAACCAAGAGACCCAGTACTTC.

V usage is TRBV11-2 and J usage is TRBJ2-5; TRBD1 matches at 9 bases. V dropped 5 bases and J dropped 4; count of bases not matched to a gene: 5. The germline V gene encodes CDR1 SGHAT and CDR2 FQNNGV. The CDR3 is 14 amino acids. CDR3 residues: CASSPPGQGETQYF. CDR3 in DNA: TGTGCCAGCAGCCCGCCGGGACAGGGAGAGACCCAGTACTTC.

The chain recombines TRBV20-1 with TRBJ2-2; 7 positions agree with TRBD1. The germline V gene has CDR1 DFQATT and CDR2 SNEGSKA (reference sequence). The CDR3 consists of 14 residues. The V segment lost 4 bases and the J segment 0 bases; nucleotides outside the gene matches: 2. The CDR3 sequence is CSAKGQTNTGELFF. The CDR3 DNA reads TGCAGTGCTAAGGGACAGACGAACACCGGGGAGCTGTTTTTT.

The table lists this clonotype with a count of one. The chain joins TRBV18 to TRBJ1-5; D unresolved. Germline assignment: CDR1 KGHSH and CDR2 LQKENI. With 2 bases removed from V and 2 bases from J, the gap between germline ends came to 4 bases. The CDR3 is made up of 13 amino acids. The CDR3: CASSPNGNQPQHF. The CDR3 DNA reads as TGTGCCAGCTCACCAAACGGCAATCAGCCCCAGCATTTT.